These 19 T cell receptor beta chains were all obtained from the same sample, sequenced in a study of T cell repertoires in cytomegalovirus infection. TCRdb recomputed calls from the reads with MiXCR, one row per CDR3 protein. The data show approximately 770,000 distinct CDR3 sequences, 25% to 35% seen once. Their specific antigens are unknown. Sequencing was performed on cultured CD8+ T cells from PBMCs, taken from culture after CMV antigen stimulation. The source is a human donor in good health (CMV status not recorded). Some clones in this sample may be carry-over from other donors' samples.

This clonotype has just one count. This rearrangement joins TRBV27 to TRBJ2-7; tentatively, D is TRBD2 (6 bases). Looked up from germline, CDR1 is MNHEY and CDR2 is SMNVEV (reference sequence). Trimming pared 5 bases from V and 9 bases from J, leaving 11 bases between. This CDR3 spans 11 amino acids. The DNA of the CDR3 is TGTGCCAGCAGTCTGGGAGGACTGCAGTACTTC. This sequence encodes CASSLGGLQYF.

The J gene is TRBJ2-1, the V gene TRBV6-2 or TRBV6-3, with 8 positions matching TRBD1. This CDR3 comprises 17 residues. V shed 5 bases and J 5 bases; nucleotides not matched to a gene: 14. CDR1 MNHEY and CDR2 SVGEGT come from the germline V gene. For the CDR3, the DNA is TGTGCCAGCAGTCCTCCACCGACAGGGGCAGGCCACAATGAGCAGTTCTTC. Encoded protein: CASSPPPTGAGHNEQFF.

This clonotype was counted between two and nine times. The V and J genes are TRBV5-6 and TRBJ2-5; no clear D. The CDR3 is made up of 14 amino acids. In germline, CDR1 is SGHDT, CDR2 YYEEEE. V dropped 0 bases and J dropped 5 bases, with 11 bases sitting between them. As DNA, the CDR3 is TGTGCCAGCAGCTTGGGCGGACGGCACGAGACCCAGTACTTC. It encodes CASSLGGRHETQYF.

This clonotype occurred a few times. The chain recombines TRBV28 with TRBJ1-4, with TRBD1 as a possible D gene (6 bases). Trimming removed 6 bases at V and 8 bases at J, with 19 bases between. In germline, CDR1 is MDHEN, CDR2 SYDVKM. The CDR3 spans 15 residues. CDR3 bases: TGTGCCAGCAGAACCTGGACAGCCTCCGTGGAAAAACTGTTTTTT. Translating it yields CASRTWTASVEKLFF.

The CDR3 loop reads CAISEPGGGVQETQYF. For the CDR3, the DNA is TGTGCCATCAGTGAGCCCGGGGGCGGGGTCCAAGAGACCCAGTACTTC. The chain has TRBV10-3 and TRBJ2-5; TRBD1 or TRBD2 may be the D gene (6 bases each). The CDR3 totals 16 residues. CDR1 ENHRY and CDR2 SYGVKD come from the germline V gene. Trimming stripped 2 bases from V and 1 base from J, with 14 bases between.

The V gene is TRBV5-1, the J gene TRBJ2-7; possibly TRBD1 or TRBD2 for D (5 bases each). Germline loops: CDR1 SGHRS, CDR2 YFSETQ. V was pared by 2 bases and J by 6 bases, with 12 bases between. The CDR3 is 13 amino acids. The DNA of the CDR3 is TGCGCCAGCAGCTTAAAGGGGACCCCCGAGCAGTACTTC. Its protein is CASSLKGTPEQYF.

This clonotype was observed a handful of times. The genes are TRBV7-9 and TRBJ1-1, with a possible D match to TRBD1 (5 bases). CDR1 is SEHNR and CDR2 is FQNEAQ in the germline V gene (reference sequence). The CDR3 is 15 residues long. V shed 5 bases and J shed 1 base, with 14 bases lying between them. In nucleotides, the CDR3 is TGTGCCAGCAGCCGCCGGGACGGCCCGAACACTGAAGCTTTCTTT. Its translation: CASSRRDGPNTEAFF. The variable domain in full, completed from reference TRBV7-9 and TRBJ1-1, reads DTGVSQNPRHKITKRGQNVTFRCDPISEHNRLYWYRQTLGQGPEFLTYFQNEAQLEKSRLLSDRFSAERPKGSFSTLEIQRTEQGDSAMYLCASSRRDGPNTEAFFGQGTRLTVV.

This clonotype occurred a few times. The chain is built from TRBV27 and TRBJ1-5; D is undetermined. CDR1 is MNHEY, CDR2 SMNVEV, per germline (reference sequence). V was shortened by 3 bases and J by 5 bases, with 8 bases between the two germline ends. This CDR3 region has 13 residues. The CDR3 coding sequence is TGTGCCAGCAGTTTCGCAATGGATCAGCCCCAGCATTTT. Encoded protein: CASSFAMDQPQHF.

The rearrangement uses TRBV4-3 and TRBJ1-6, with 9 positions matching TRBD1. There are 16 residues in the CDR3. The ends lost 0 bases at V and 7 bases at J; junction bases unmatched: 4. The germline CDR1 and CDR2 sequences are LGHNA and YSLEER. The CDR3, as DNA: TGCGCCAGCAGCCAAGATGGGACAGGGCGGAATTCACCCCTCCACTTT. Its translation: CASSQDGTGRNSPLHF.

This clonotype turned up a few times. This chain joins TRBV27 and TRBJ1-1, with 11 bases identical to TRBD1. CDR1 is MNHEY, CDR2 SMNVEV, per germline (reference sequence). This CDR3 has 15 residues. V gave up 7 bases and J gave up 2 bases; unmatched junction bases: 6. CDR3 sequence reads: CASKGQGALNTEAFF. CDR3 in DNA: TGTGCCAGCAAAGGACAGGGGGCGCTTAACACTGAAGCTTTCTTT.

This clonotype showed up many times. The rearrangement uses TRBV7-2 and TRBJ2-3; D not resolved. The CDR3 sequence is 15 residues long. Trimming left V 10 bases short and J 2 bases short, with 19 bases between. Germline V gives CDR1 SGHTA, CDR2 FQGNSA. The CDR3: CAIDSDGRPTDTQYF. The CDR3 nucleotides are TGTGCCATAGATTCGGACGGCCGCCCCACAGATACGCAGTATTTT.

The table lists this clonotype with a few counts. V and J are TRBV29-1 and TRBJ1-1; the match to TRBD1 covers 7 bases. The CDR3 has 19 amino acids. Trimming removed 3 bases from V and 0 bases from J; junction bases left unmatched: 19. Germline V CDR1 and CDR2: SQVTM, ANQGSEA. The CDR3 loop reads CSVEWLKGGTDLMNTEAFF. CDR3 DNA sequence: TGCAGCGTTGAGTGGTTAAAAGGAGGGACAGATCTTATGAACACTGAAGCTTTCTTT.

This clonotype was seen a handful of times. The chain recombines TRBV19 with TRBJ1-2; possible D gene TRBD1, 6 bases. Per germline, CDR1 LNHDA and CDR2 SQIVND (reference sequence). With 3 bases removed from V and 5 bases from J, the gap between germline ends came to 22 bases. The CDR3 is made up of 17 amino acids. CDR3 residues: CASSITLQGVKWYGYTF. The CDR3 coding sequence is TGTGCCAGTAGTATTACTTTACAGGGCGTCAAGTGGTATGGCTACACCTTC.

V and J are TRBV27 and TRBJ1-1; D is ambiguous. Germline V gene sequence: CDR1 MNHEY, CDR2 SMNVEV (reference sequence). V was cut by 2 bases and J by 5 bases, with 15 bases left in between. The CDR3 contains 15 residues. Written as DNA, the CDR3 is TGTGCCAGCAGTTTAACTCCGGGGAAAGGGACTGAAGCTTTCTTT. Translated, it gives CASSLTPGKGTEAFF.

This clonotype was recorded at least ten times. CDR3 coding DNA: TGTGCCAGCAGCTTAAAAGGGGGGCGGGACTATGGCTACACCTTC. This gives the protein CASSLKGGRDYGYTF. The V gene is TRBV7-2, the J gene TRBJ1-2; the D gene is possibly TRBD1 (6 bases). The CDR3 is 15 amino acids. V lost 2 bases and J lost 3, with 13 bases in between. Germline V gives CDR1 SGHTA, CDR2 FQGNSA.

This clonotype was observed a few times. The J gene is TRBJ2-1, the V gene TRBV27, with D tentatively TRBD1 or TRBD2 (5 bases each). The germline CDR1 and CDR2 sequences are MNHEY and SMNVEV (reference sequence). CDR3 length: 15 residues. Trimming left V 6 bases short and J 2 bases short, with 14 bases between. The chain's CDR3 is CASSHVGGAYNEQFF. CDR3 DNA sequence: TGTGCCAGCAGCCACGTTGGGGGTGCCTACAATGAGCAGTTCTTC.

The V call is TRBV9, the J call TRBJ1-2, with D possibly TRBD1 on 5 matching bases. Germline CDR1 and CDR2: SGDLS and YYNGEE. Deletions cut 3 bases from V and 7 bases from J, with 10 bases between. The CDR3 has 12 amino acids. The CDR3 here is CASSARGTGYTF. CDR3 DNA sequence: TGTGCCAGCAGCGCCCGTGGGACTGGCTACACCTTC.

V gene TRBV10-3 combines with J gene TRBJ1-2; D remains ambiguous. The germline V gene has CDR1 ENHRY and CDR2 SYGVKD. Between the trimmed V and J ends, which lost 7 bases and 8 bases, there was a span of 11 bases. This CDR3 region has 11 residues. CDR3 protein: CAIKEVRGYTF. In DNA, the CDR3 is TGTGCCATCAAGGAGGTTCGAGGCTACACCTTC.

This clonotype was counted a few times. The V gene is TRBV7-6, the J gene TRBJ2-1; 9 nucleotides match TRBD1. This CDR3 is built from 15 residues. Trimming cost V 1 base and J 7 bases; bases outside gene matches: 5. Germline CDR1 is SGHVS and CDR2 is FNYEAQ. The DNA of the CDR3 is TGTGCCAGCAGCTTAGTCGGGGACAGGGCTAATGAGCAGTTCTTC. Protein sequence: CASSLVGDRANEQFF.